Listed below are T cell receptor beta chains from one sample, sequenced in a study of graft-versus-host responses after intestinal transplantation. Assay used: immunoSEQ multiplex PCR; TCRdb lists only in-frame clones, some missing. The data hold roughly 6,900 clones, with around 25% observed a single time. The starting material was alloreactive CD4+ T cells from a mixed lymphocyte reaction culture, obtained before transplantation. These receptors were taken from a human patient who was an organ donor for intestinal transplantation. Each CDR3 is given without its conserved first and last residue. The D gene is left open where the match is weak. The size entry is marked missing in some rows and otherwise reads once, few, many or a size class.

ASSLGTGGNEQF	TRBD1	NA	TRBV7-3
AARGSSGANVLT	NA	NA	TRBV28
ASSSGTRREQY	TRBD2	few	TRBV7-3
ASSFQRGPRAETQY	TRBD1	NA	TRBV7-8
ASSTTSTDTQY	NA	few	TRBV7-3
ASSIWDNYGYT	NA	few	TRBV19
ASSQSLAGGQETQY	TRBD2	NA	TRBV4-3
ASSHTGLAGVEQF	TRBD2	NA	TRBV11-3
ASSYSRWDEQY	NA	NA	TRBV6-5
ASSFGQLYGYT	NA	NA	TRBV7-9
ASSLLVGGELF	NA	few	TRBV11-3
ASSQDMGGLGTGRTGELF	TRBD1	medium-sized	TRBV4-1
ASSQVLAGLTDTQY	TRBD2	NA	TRBV4-1
ASSAAGQTNYGYT	NA	large	TRBV21-1
ASSLGTGYTGELF	TRBD1	few	TRBV7-9
ASSYGDYGYT	NA	NA	TRBV6-5
ASSLGLVIAKNIQY	NA	medium-sized	TRBV5-1
ASSQGSGPVAGVTDTQY	TRBD2	NA	TRBV4-2
ASSQGPKETQY	NA	NA	TRBV7-3
ASSLVGTNTGELF	NA	medium-sized	TRBV5-1
ASSYFRRNTEAF	NA	NA	TRBV6-6
ASRPAGTGGYEQY	TRBD1	few	TRBV28
ASSYGLAGEVEQF	TRBD2	few	TRBV6-5
ASSLLGGGPEEQF	TRBD2	few	TRBV7-8
ASSRGASGSFGRGTDTQY	TRBD2	NA	TRBV5-1
ASSPAPPDYEQY	NA	NA	TRBV6-5